A selection of T cell receptor beta chains follows, all from one sample in a study of cytomegalovirus exposure and HLA in healthy donors. The protocol was immunoSEQ multiplex PCR, while the TCRdb copy is restricted to in-frame clones and leaves out a portion. This repertoire shows roughly 130,000 clones, around 86% found once; its top ten account for 2.1%. Sequenced sample: PBMCs. Receptors originate from a man younger than 45 in good health and CMV-seronegative. Each CDR3 is given with its conserved first and last residue. A D gene is named only where the DNA matches it firmly. Size tells how often a clone was seen (once, few, many) or the class of an expanded clone, and some rows leave it out.

V gene	J gene	CDR3 length	D gene	clone size	CDR3 protein	CDR3 DNA
TRBV5-6	TRBJ1-2	13	.	.	CASSLVSDYSYTF	TGTGCCAGCAGCTTGGTGTCGGACTACAGCTACACCTTC
TRBV19	TRBJ1-1	13	.	.	CASSMGGSTEAFF	TGTGCCAGTAGTATGGGAGGGAGTACTGAAGCTTTCTTT
TRBV4-3	TRBJ2-7	14	TRBD2	.	CASSHQRGSDEQYF	TGCGCCAGCAGCCATCAGCGGGGATCCGACGAGCAGTACTTC
TRBV4-1	TRBJ2-7	15	TRBD1	once	CASSFRDSHLYEQYF	TGCGCCAGCAGTTTCCGGGACAGCCACCTCTACGAGCAGTACTTC
TRBV5-1	TRBJ2-1	19	.	.	CASSGIKVEGTSSYNEQFF	TGCGCCAGCAGCGGCATTAAGGTGGAGGGCACGAGCTCCTACAATGAGCAGTTCTTC
TRBV2	TRBJ2-1	17	TRBD2	few	CASSFSGLAGIYNEQFF	TGTGCCAGCAGTTTTTCGGGACTAGCGGGGATCTACAATGAGCAGTTCTTC
TRBV28	TRBJ1-2	11	TRBD1	.	CASGQGIGYTF	TGTGCCAGTGGACAGGGTATTGGCTACACCTTC
TRBV7-8	TRBJ2-7	15	.	once	CASSLVPGNSYEQYF	TGTGCCAGCAGCTTAGTCCCAGGAAACTCCTACGAGCAGTACTTC
TRBV15	TRBJ2-2	15	.	.	CATSRGGANTGELFF	TGTGCCACCAGCAGAGGGGGGGCGAACACCGGGGAGCTGTTTTTT
TRBV7-9	TRBJ1-1	13	.	.	CASSLDWGGEAFF	TGTGCCAGCAGCTTGGATTGGGGGGGGGAAGCTTTCTTT
TRBV20-1	TRBJ2-1	11	TRBD2	.	CSARGGNEQFF	TGCAGTGCGCGGGGGGGGAATGAGCAGTTCTTC
TRBV2	TRBJ1-1	14	TRBD1	.	CASRETGVNTEAFF	TGTGCCAGCAGGGAGACAGGGGTGAACACTGAAGCTTTCTTT
TRBV28	TRBJ2-5	15	TRBD1	.	CASSISDRDQETQYF	TGTGCCAGCAGTATTTCAGACAGGGACCAAGAGACCCAGTACTTC
TRBV7-2	TRBJ2-5	17	TRBD2	.	CASSLEGTSGGQETQYF	TGTGCCAGCAGCTTAGAAGGGACTAGCGGGGGGCAAGAGACCCAGTACTTC
TRBV19	TRBJ2-2	14	TRBD1	.	CASSIGTGAGELFF	TGTGCCAGTAGTATCGGGACAGGGGCCGGGGAGCTGTTTTTT
TRBV6-1	TRBJ2-7	13	.	.	CASGKGPTYEQYF	TGTGCCAGCGGGAAGGGGCCGACCTACGAGCAGTACTTC